This TCR beta chain was observed in a study of monozygotic twins with inflammatory bowel disease. The germline V gene encodes CDR1 MNHEY and CDR2 SVGAGI. The CDR3 sequence is 14 residues long. Per TCR library, approximately 3,500 ng of total RNA was used. Following a re-call of the 5' RACE reads, TCRdb has one entry per CDR3 protein and lacks DNA. Its clone listing holds under 150,000 distinct CDR3 sequences. This rearrangement joins TRBV6-5 to TRBJ2-7; TCRdb gives TRBD2 as the D gene, but with no DNA this cannot be confirmed. Sequencing was performed on blood. This TCR came from a human donor with ulcerative colitis or Crohn's disease, or a healthy co-twin of an affected twin (not recorded which). CDR3 in amino acids: CASSHGTARVEQYF.